This entry lists 25 T cell receptor beta chains sequenced from one sample in a study of T cell repertoires in cytomegalovirus infection. For these TCRs, the target antigens are not known. From the reads, TCRdb called clonotypes with MiXCR, one entry per CDR3 protein. This sample has some 800,000 distinct CDR3 sequences, with 32% found just once. The sequencing here drew on cultured CD8+ T cells from PBMCs, taken from culture after CMV antigen stimulation. All receptors come from a human donor in good health (CMV status not recorded). Some clones in this sample may be carry-over from other donors' samples.

The J gene is TRBJ2-7, the V gene TRBV5-6, with TRBD1 matching 10 bases. Germline V gene lookup returns CDR1 SGHDT and CDR2 YYEEEE. V shed 3 bases and J 3 bases; nucleotides not matched to a gene: 3. This CDR3 comprises 14 residues. The CDR3 DNA follows: TGTGCCAGCAGCTGGGGACAGGGGATCTACGAGCAGTACGTC. This codes for CASSWGQGIYEQYV.

This clonotype was seen a few times. Relative to the germline gene, one junction end is altered; a read error may explain this. The chain employs TRBV7-7 and TRBJ2-5; D unclear. The CDR3 loop spans 13 amino acids. Germline V gives CDR1 SSHAT, CDR2 FNYEAQ (reference sequence). The CDR3 region has the DNA TGTGCTAGCAGCCCGGCTTCACAGAGGACCCAGTACTTC. Translated: CASSPASQRTQYF.

The chain is built from TRBV28 and TRBJ2-2; 8 bases are shared with TRBD1. The germline gives CDR1 MDHEN, CDR2 SYDVKM. This CDR3 spans 19 amino acids. Germline trimming cut 4 bases from V and 0 bases from J; bases unmatched to any gene: 13. The CDR3 DNA reads TGTGCCAGCAGTTCCATACCCTCGGACAGGGTAACGAACACCGGGGAGCTGTTTTTT. Its translation: CASSSIPSDRVTNTGELFF. Based on the CDR3 plus reference TRBV28 and TRBJ2-2, the full variable domain is DVKVTQSSRYLVKRTGEKVFLECVQDMDHENMFWYRQDPGLGLRLIYFSYDVKMKEKGDIPEGYSVSREKKERFSLILESASTNQTSMYLCASSSIPSDRVTNTGELFFGEGSRLTVL.

This clonotype was seen at least ten times. The chain joins TRBV12-3 or TRBV12-4 to TRBJ1-4; D may be TRBD1 (5 bases). With 10 bases removed from V and 7 bases from J, the gap between germline ends came to 16 bases. CDR3 size: 13 residues. In DNA, the CDR3 is TGTGCCATCCGAACTTTCAGGGTTGAAAAACTGTTTTTT. Its protein is CAIRTFRVEKLFF.

V gene TRBV9 combines with J gene TRBJ2-3, with 8 positions matching TRBD1. CDR1 is SGDLS, CDR2 YYNGEE, per germline. The CDR3 is made up of 16 amino acids. V trimming: 3 bases; J trimming: 4 bases; junction bases outside the gene matches: 10. CDR3 coding DNA: TGTGCCAGCAGCGGAGACAGGGGAGGTAGCCCAGATACGCAGTATTTT. It is translated as CASSGDRGGSPDTQYF.

This clonotype has only a few counts. One junction end disagrees with the germline gene, perhaps due to a read error. The rearrangement links TRBV6-5 to TRBJ2-1; possible D gene TRBD1, 6 bases. Germline CDR1 is MNHEY and CDR2 is SVGAGI. The CDR3 runs to 14 residues. CDR3 protein: CASYRDMSWRVLNF. The CDR3 nucleotides are TGTGCCAGTTATCGGGACATGAGCTGGCGGGTTCTAAACTTC.

This CDR3 reads CASSVALNPPLGQGGGGYGYTF. The CDR3 nucleotides are TGTGCCAGCAGCGTAGCTCTTAACCCCCCTTTGGGACAGGGAGGTGGTGGCTATGGCTACACCTTC. The chain is built from TRBV9 and TRBJ1-2; 9 positions agree with TRBD1. Per germline, CDR1 SGDLS and CDR2 YYNGEE. The CDR3 spans 22 residues. After removal of 0 bases from V and 4 bases from J, the junction contained 25 bases not matched to a gene.

For this clonotype: The CDR3 carries no conserved terminal phenylalanine or tryptophan, so it likely arises from a read error. This chain links TRBV7-9 with TRBJ1-6; D unclear. The V gene's germline CDR1 is SEHNR and CDR2 FQNEAQ (reference sequence). The CDR3 is made up of 14 amino acids. V was shortened by 5 bases and J by 6 bases, with 11 bases between the two germline ends. CDR3 in amino acids: CASSPDRGNSPLHI. CDR3 DNA: TGTGCCAGCAGCCCTGACCGAGGTAATTCACCCCTCCACATT.

V gene TRBV5-1 combines with J gene TRBJ1-4; D is ambiguous. The CDR3 totals 15 residues. The germline V gene has CDR1 SGHRS and CDR2 YFSETQ. The ends were cut back, 0 bases at V and 4 bases at J, with 10 bases in the middle. The CDR3 reads CASSLVGRDNEKLFF. The CDR3 DNA sequence: TGCGCCAGCAGCTTGGTCGGCCGGGATAATGAAAAACTGTTTTTT.

The sample holds a few counts of this clonotype. The J gene is TRBJ1-1, the V gene TRBV4-3; D gene unclear. CDR3 size: 15 residues. The germline gives CDR1 LGHNA, CDR2 YSLEER. V was cut by 1 base and J by 0 bases, with 9 bases left in between. The CDR3 here is CASSQVRGLNTEAFF. As DNA, the CDR3 is TGCGCCAGCAGCCAAGTGCGAGGGTTGAACACTGAAGCTTTCTTT.

The V and J genes are TRBV7-6 and TRBJ2-3; D possibly corresponds to TRBD2 (7 bases). The CDR3 is made up of 15 amino acids. Germline CDR1 SGHVS, CDR2 FNYEAQ. Between the trimmed V and J ends, which lost 5 bases and 5 bases, there was a span of 17 bases. CDR3 bases: TGTGCCAGCAGCAGGGGGGGGGGCCCGGAAGATACGCAGTATTTT. Translating it yields CASSRGGGPEDTQYF.

This chain connects TRBV29-1 to TRBJ1-1, with D unresolved. Germline V lookup: CDR1 SQVTM, CDR2 ANQGSEA. The CDR3 is made up of 13 amino acids. The V end was cut by 1 base, the J end by 1 base, with 7 bases between. This CDR3 reads CSVEVEGNTEAFF. In DNA form, the CDR3 reads TGCAGCGTTGAAGTCGAAGGGAACACTGAAGCTTTCTTT.

The chain combines TRBV2 with TRBJ2-7; 10 bases agree with TRBD2. The CDR3 covers 15 residues. Looked up from germline, CDR1 is SNHLY and CDR2 is FYNNEI. V trimming: 10 bases; J trimming: 3 bases; junction bases outside the gene matches: 12. As DNA, the CDR3 is TGTGCCACCCCGGGAGGACTAGCGGAGAACTACGAGCAGTACGTC. Translated, it gives CATPGGLAENYEQYV.

This clonotype has only a few counts. This chain connects TRBV12-3 or TRBV12-4 to TRBJ1-3; no clear D gene. The V and J ends lost 2 bases and 4 bases respectively, with 6 bases between them. The CDR3 sequence is 13 residues long. CDR3 nucleotide sequence: TGTGCCAGCAGTTTAACCGGAGGAAACACCATATATTTT. Protein: CASSLTGGNTIYF.

This clonotype showed up just a few times. This chain links TRBV7-9 with TRBJ2-7; TRBD1 or TRBD2 may be the D gene (5 bases each). In germline, CDR1 is SEHNR, CDR2 FQNEAQ (reference sequence). V was shortened by 5 bases and J by 1 base, with 21 bases between the two germline ends. The CDR3 runs 17 residues. The CDR3 loop reads CASSTPGAGGGSYEQYF. Here the CDR3 DNA reads TGTGCCAGCAGCACCCCCGGGGCAGGCGGTGGTTCCTACGAGCAGTACTTC.

This rearrangement joins TRBV5-6 to TRBJ1-1; TRBD1 matches at 10 bases. This CDR3 contains 14 residues. Per germline, CDR1 SGHDT and CDR2 YYEEEE. Trimming cost V 5 bases and J 11 bases; bases outside gene matches: 12. CDR3 protein: CASSLEPGQGTAFF. For the CDR3, the DNA is TGTGCCAGCAGTCTCGAGCCGGGACAGGGGACCGCTTTCTTT. The full variable domain, rest sourced from reference TRBV5-6 and TRBJ1-1, is DAGVTQSPTHLIKTRGQQVTLRCSPKSGHDTVSWYQQALGQGPQFIFQYYEEEERQRGNFPDRFSGHQFPNYSSELNVNALLLGDSALYLCASSLEPGQGTAFFGQGTRLTVV.

V is TRBV19 and J is TRBJ2-1; TRBD2 matches at 11 bases. Looked up from germline, CDR1 is LNHDA and CDR2 is SQIVND (reference sequence). The CDR3 extends over 19 amino acids. V lost 3 bases to trimming and J lost 8 bases; unmatched junction nucleotides: 18. The CDR3 DNA follows: TGTGCCAGTAGTATTCGGGGACTAGCGGAGGCGGATGGTGCGGATGAGCAGTTCTTC. The encoded protein is CASSIRGLAEADGADEQFF.

This clonotype was detected only a few times. V and J are TRBV7-9 and TRBJ2-7; TRBD2 is a possible D gene (5 bases). From germline, CDR1 is SEHNR and CDR2 FQNEAQ (reference sequence). V lost 5 bases and J lost 2, with 16 bases in between. This CDR3 spans 15 amino acids. CDR3 region: CASSLSTGIAYEQYF. CDR3 bases: TGTGCCAGCAGCCTTTCCACGGGGATTGCCTACGAGCAGTACTTC.

With respect to this clonotype: Mismatch with germline at one junction end may stem from a read error. The V call is TRBV29-1, the J call TRBJ2-3; possible D gene TRBD1, 5 bases. Per germline, CDR1 SQVTM and CDR2 ANQGSEA. There are 12 residues in the CDR3. The CDR3 DNA reads as TGCAGCGTAGAAGACAGTGCAGATACGCAGTATTTT. It specifies CSVEDSADTQYF.

This clonotype was observed a handful of times. For the CDR3, the DNA is TGTGCCAGCAGTTACTCGAGGTCGAACACCGGGGAGCTGTTTTTT. Residues: CASSYSRSNTGELFF. The gene calls are TRBV6-8 and TRBJ2-2; D is unclear. Looked up from germline, CDR1 is MNHGY and CDR2 is SAAAGT. Trimming took off 0 bases at V and 0 bases at J, with 5 bases between the two ends. The CDR3 contains 15 residues.

This clonotype occurred many times. V and J are TRBV7-2 and TRBJ2-6, with D unclear. Trimming took 2 bases from V and 0 from J, leaving 14 bases between them. Germline lookup yields CDR1 SGHTA and CDR2 FQGNSA. CDR3 length: 18 amino acids. CDR3 sequence reads: CASSLSVGSHSGANVLTF. CDR3 in DNA: TGTGCCAGCAGCTTATCGGTGGGGTCACACTCTGGGGCCAACGTCCTGACTTTC.

This clonotype was counted at least ten times. This chain joins TRBV6-1 and TRBJ1-6; TRBD1 matches 7 bases. The CDR3 is 18 amino acids. The germline CDR1 and CDR2 sequences are MNHNS and SASEGT. Trimming removed 5 bases from V and 0 bases from J; junction bases left unmatched: 10. The CDR3 region has the DNA TGTGCCAGCAGTAGGGACAGTACTGGAGACTCCTATAATTCACCCCTCCACTTT. Protein product: CASSRDSTGDSYNSPLHF.

This chain's CDR3 is CATSRERLAGEYF. CDR3 bases: TGTGCCACCAGCAGAGAACGGCTAGCGGGGGAGTATTTT. The chain couples TRBV15 to TRBJ2-3; 10 bases map to TRBD2. The CDR3 is made up of 13 amino acids. J lost 13 bases, V lost 0 bases, and 4 bases had no gene match. Germline-derived CDR1 and CDR2 are LNHNV and YYDKDF (reference sequence).

The rearrangement links TRBV6-5 to TRBJ1-1; D uncertain. Germline CDR1 is MNHEY and CDR2 is SVGAGI. V dropped 6 bases and J dropped 4 bases, with 12 bases sitting between them. This CDR3 has 13 amino acids. The CDR3 DNA reads as TGTGCCAGCAGCGCCGGGCCCCGCACTGAAGCTTTCTTT. Translating gives CASSAGPRTEAFF.

In its sample, this clonotype was seen many times. The chain combines TRBV5-1 with TRBJ1-2, with 7 nucleotides matching TRBD1. Trimming cost V 2 bases and J 8 bases; bases outside gene matches: 6. Per germline, CDR1 SGHRS and CDR2 YFSETQ. This CDR3 has 13 amino acids. CDR3: CASSFGGGEGYTF. CDR3 coding DNA: TGCGCCAGCAGCTTTGGAGGGGGCGAAGGCTACACCTTC.